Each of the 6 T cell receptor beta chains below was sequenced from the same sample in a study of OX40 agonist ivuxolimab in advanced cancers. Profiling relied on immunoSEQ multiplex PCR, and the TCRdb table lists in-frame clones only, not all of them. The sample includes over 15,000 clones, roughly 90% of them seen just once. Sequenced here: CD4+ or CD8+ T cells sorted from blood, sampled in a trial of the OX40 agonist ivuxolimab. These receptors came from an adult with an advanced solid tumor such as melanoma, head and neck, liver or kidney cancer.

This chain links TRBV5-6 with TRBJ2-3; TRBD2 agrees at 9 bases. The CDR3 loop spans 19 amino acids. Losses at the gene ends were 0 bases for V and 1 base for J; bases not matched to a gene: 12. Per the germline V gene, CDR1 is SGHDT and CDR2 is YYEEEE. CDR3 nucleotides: TGTGCCAGCAGCTTGGTGGGACTAGCACCCGGAAGGGGCACAGATACGCAGTATTTT. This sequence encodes CASSLVGLAPGRGTDTQYF.

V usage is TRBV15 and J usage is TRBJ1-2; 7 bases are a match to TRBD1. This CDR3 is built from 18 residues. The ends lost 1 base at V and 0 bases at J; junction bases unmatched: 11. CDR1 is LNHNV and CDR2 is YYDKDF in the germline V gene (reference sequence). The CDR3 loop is CATSRVWAGGPANYGYTF. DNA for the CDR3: TGTGCCACCAGCAGAGTCTGGGCAGGGGGTCCAGCTAACTATGGCTACACCTTC.

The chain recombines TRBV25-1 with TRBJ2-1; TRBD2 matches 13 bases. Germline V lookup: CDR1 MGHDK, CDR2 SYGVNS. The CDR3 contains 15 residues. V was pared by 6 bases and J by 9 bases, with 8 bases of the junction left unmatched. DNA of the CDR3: TGTGCCAGCAGCGAGACTAGCGGGAGGTTGGGTGAGCAGTTCTTC. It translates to CASSETSGRLGEQFF.

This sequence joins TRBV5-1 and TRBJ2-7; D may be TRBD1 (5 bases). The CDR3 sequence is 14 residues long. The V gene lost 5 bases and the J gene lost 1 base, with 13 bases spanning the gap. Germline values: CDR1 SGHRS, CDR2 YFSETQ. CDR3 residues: CASRETDRSYEQYF. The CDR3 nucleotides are TGCGCCAGCAGGGAAACCGACAGATCCTACGAGCAGTACTTC.

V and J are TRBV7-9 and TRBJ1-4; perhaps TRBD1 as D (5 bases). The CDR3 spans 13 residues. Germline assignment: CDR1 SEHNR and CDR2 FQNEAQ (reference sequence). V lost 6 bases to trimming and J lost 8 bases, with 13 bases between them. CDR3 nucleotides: TGTGCCAGCAGGGGTCAGGGAACAGAAAAACTGTTTTTT. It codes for CASRGQGTEKLFF.

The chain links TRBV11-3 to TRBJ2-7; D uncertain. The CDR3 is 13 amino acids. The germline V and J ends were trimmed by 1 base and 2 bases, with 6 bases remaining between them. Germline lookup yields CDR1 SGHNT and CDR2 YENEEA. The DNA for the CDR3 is TGTGCCAGCAGCTTAGGGCAGACCTACGAGCAGTACTTC. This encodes CASSLGQTYEQYF.